This TCR beta chain was recorded in a study of beta chain features in type 1 diabetes. Broader study findings: Patients with Type 1 diabetes showed moderately but significantly shorter TCRB CDR3s in all four CD4+ subsets.

Only a few counts were recorded for this clone. The antigen remains undetermined. The germline V gene has CDR1 SGDLS and CDR2 YYNGEE. The V and J ends lost 3 bases and 5 bases respectively, with 9 bases between them. The CDR3 contains 13 residues. Every isolated RNA sample was fully reverse transcribed, so sequencing captured expressed TCRB transcripts. About 3.6 million reads were obtained on average from naive, central memory and regulatory T cell samples. Clones were read by immunoSEQ multiplex PCR, and TCRdb kept only the in-frame ones, dropping some. The sample gives 250,000 to 300,000 clones, 8% of which show up once; roughly 1% is in the top ten.

This sequence joins TRBV9 and TRBJ1-3; D possibly corresponds to TRBD1 (6 bases). Sequencing was carried out using central memory CD4+ T cells from blood. This sequence was found in a woman aged 18 to 35 in good health. This CDR3 reads CASSAGQRNTIYF. The CDR3 DNA sequence: TGTGCCAGCAGCGCCGGACAGCGAAACACCATATATTTT. Complete variable domain (other parts from reference TRBV9 and TRBJ1-3): DSGVTQTPKHLITATGQRVTLRCSPRSGDLSVYWYQQSLDQGLQFLIQYYNGEERAKGNILERFSAQQFPDLHSELNLSSLELGDSALYFCASSAGQRNTIYFGEGSWLTVV.